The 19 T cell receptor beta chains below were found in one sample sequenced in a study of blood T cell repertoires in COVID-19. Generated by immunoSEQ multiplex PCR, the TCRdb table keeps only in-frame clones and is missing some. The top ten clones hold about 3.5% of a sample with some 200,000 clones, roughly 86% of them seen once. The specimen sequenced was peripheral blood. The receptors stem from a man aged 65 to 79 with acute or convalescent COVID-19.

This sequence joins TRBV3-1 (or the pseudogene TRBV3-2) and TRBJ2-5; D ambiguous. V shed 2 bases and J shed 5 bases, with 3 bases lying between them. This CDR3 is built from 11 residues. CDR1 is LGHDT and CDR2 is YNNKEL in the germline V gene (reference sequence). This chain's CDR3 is CASSQLETQYF. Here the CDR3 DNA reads TGTGCCAGCAGCCAACTTGAGACCCAGTACTTC.

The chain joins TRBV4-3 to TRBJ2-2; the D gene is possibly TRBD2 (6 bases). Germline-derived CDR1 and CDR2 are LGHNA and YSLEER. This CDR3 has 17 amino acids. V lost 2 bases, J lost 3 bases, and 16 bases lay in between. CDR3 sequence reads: CASSQHSGGEDTGELFF. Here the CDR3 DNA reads TGCGCCAGCAGCCAACACTCCGGCGGGGAGGACACCGGGGAGCTGTTTTTT.

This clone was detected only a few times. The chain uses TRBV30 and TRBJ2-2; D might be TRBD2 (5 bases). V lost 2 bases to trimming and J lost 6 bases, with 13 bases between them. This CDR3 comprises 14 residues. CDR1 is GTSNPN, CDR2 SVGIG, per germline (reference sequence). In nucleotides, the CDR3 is TGTGCCTGGAGTACGGGGATGGTCGCCGGGGAGCTGTTTTTT. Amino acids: CAWSTGMVAGELFF.

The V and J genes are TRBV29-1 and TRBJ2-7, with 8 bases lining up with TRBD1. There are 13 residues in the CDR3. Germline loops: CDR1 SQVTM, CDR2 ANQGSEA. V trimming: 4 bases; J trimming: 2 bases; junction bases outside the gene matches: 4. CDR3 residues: CSVGTGGAYEQYF. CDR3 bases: TGCAGCGTTGGAACAGGGGGAGCCTACGAGCAGTACTTC.

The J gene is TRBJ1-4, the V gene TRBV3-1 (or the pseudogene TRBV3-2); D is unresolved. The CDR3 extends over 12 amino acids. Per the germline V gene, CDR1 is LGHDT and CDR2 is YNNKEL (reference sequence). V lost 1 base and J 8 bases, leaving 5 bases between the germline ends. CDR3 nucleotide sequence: TGTGCCAGCAGCCAAGTAATGGAAAAACTGTTTTTT. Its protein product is CASSQVMEKLFF.

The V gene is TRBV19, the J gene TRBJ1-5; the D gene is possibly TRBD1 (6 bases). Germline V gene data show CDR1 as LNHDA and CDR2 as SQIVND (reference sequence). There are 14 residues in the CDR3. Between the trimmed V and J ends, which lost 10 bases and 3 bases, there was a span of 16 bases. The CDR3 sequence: CATRGGGTNQPQHF. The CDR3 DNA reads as TGTGCCACCAGAGGGGGGGGCACCAATCAGCCCCAGCATTTT.

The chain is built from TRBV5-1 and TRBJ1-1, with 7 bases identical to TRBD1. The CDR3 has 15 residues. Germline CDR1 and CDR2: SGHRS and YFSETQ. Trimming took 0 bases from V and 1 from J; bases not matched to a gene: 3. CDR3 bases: TGCGCCAGCAGCTTGGAGGGACAGAAGAACACTGAAGCTTTCTTT. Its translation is CASSLEGQKNTEAFF. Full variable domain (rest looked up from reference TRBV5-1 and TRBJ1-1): KAGVTQTPRYLIKTRGQQVTLSCSPISGHRSVSWYQQTPGQGLQFLFEYFSETQRNKGNFPGRFSGRQFSNSRSEMNVSTLELGDSALYLCASSLEGQKNTEAFFGQGTRLTVV.

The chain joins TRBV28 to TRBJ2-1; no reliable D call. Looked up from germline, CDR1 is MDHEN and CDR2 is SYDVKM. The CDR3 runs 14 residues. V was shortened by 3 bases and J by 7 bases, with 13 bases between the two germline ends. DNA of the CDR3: TGTGCCAGCAGTTTTAGTGAGCCCCGGAATGAGCAGTTCTTC. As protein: CASSFSEPRNEQFF.

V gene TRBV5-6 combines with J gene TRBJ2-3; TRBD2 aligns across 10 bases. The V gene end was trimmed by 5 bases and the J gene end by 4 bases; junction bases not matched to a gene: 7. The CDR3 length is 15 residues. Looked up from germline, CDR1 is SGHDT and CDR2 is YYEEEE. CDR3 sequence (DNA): TGTGCCAGCAGTGGCCCGGGACTAGCGCCAGATACGCAGTATTTT. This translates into CASSGPGLAPDTQYF. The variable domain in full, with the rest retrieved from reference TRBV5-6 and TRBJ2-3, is DAGVTQSPTHLIKTRGQQVTLRCSPKSGHDTVSWYQQALGQGPQFIFQYYEEEERQRGNFPDRFSGHQFPNYSSELNVNALLLGDSALYLCASSGPGLAPDTQYFGPGTRLTVL.

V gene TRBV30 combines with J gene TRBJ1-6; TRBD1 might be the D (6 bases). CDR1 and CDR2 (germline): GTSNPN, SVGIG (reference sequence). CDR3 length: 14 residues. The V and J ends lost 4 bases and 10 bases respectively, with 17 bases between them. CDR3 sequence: CAWTQDSSGSPLHF. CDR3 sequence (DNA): TGTGCCTGGACCCAGGACAGTTCGGGGTCACCCCTCCACTTT. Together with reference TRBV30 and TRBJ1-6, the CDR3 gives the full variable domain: SQTIHQWPATLVQPVGSPLSLECTVEGTSNPNLYWYRQAAGRGLQLLFYSVGIGQISSEVPQNLSASRPQDRQFILSSKKLLLSDSGFYLCAWTQDSSGSPLHFGNGTRLTVT.

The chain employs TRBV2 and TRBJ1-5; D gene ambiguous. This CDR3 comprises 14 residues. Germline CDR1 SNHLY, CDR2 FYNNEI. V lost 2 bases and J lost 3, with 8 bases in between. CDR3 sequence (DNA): TGTGCCAGCAGTGAACAGGCCCCCAATCAGCCCCAGCATTTT. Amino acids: CASSEQAPNQPQHF. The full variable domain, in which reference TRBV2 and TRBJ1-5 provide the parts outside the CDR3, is EPEVTQTPSHQVTQMGQEVILRCVPISNHLYFYWYRQILGQKVEFLVSFYNNEISEKSEIFDDQFSVERPDGSNFTLKIRSTKLEDSAMYFCASSEQAPNQPQHFGDGTRLSIL.

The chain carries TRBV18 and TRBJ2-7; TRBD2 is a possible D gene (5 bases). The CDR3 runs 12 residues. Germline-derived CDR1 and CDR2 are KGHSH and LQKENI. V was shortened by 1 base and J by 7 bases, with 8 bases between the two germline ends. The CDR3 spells CASSPLREEQYF. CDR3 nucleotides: TGTGCCAGCTCACCACTGAGGGAAGAGCAGTACTTC.

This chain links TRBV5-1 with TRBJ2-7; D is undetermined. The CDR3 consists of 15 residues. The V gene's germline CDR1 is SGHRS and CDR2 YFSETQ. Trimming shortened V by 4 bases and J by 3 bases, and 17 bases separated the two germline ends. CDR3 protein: CASSQTGSSLYEQYF. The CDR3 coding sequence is TGCGCCAGCAGCCAAACCGGGTCCTCCCTCTACGAGCAGTACTTC.

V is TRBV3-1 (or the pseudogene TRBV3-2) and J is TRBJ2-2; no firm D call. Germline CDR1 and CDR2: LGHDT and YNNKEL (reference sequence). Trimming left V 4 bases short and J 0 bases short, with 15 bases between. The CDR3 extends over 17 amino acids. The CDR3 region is CASSRPTETPNTGELFF. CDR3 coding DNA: TGTGCCAGCAGCCGACCGACTGAGACTCCGAACACCGGGGAGCTGTTTTTT.

This CDR3 reads CASSLGSRGETQYF. The CDR3 DNA reads as TGCGCCAGCAGCCTTGGGAGCAGGGGAGAGACCCAGTACTTC. The rearrangement uses TRBV5-1 and TRBJ2-5, with D perhaps TRBD1 (6 bases). CDR1 and CDR2 from the germline V gene are SGHRS and YFSETQ. The V end was cut by 4 bases, the J end by 4 bases, with 14 bases between. The CDR3 totals 14 residues.

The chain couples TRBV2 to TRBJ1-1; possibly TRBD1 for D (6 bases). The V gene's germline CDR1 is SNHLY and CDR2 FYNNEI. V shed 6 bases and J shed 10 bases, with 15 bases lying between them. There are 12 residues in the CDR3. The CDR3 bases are TGTGCCAGCAGGGTAGGGGGGGGACGAGCTTTCTTT. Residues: CASRVGGGRAFF.

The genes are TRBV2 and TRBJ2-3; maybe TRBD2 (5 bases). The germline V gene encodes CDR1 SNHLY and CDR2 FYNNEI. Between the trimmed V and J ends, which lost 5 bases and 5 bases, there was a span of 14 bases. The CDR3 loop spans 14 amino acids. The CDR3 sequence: CASSSRVREDTQYF. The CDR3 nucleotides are TGTGCCAGCAGTTCGAGGGTGCGCGAAGATACGCAGTATTTT.

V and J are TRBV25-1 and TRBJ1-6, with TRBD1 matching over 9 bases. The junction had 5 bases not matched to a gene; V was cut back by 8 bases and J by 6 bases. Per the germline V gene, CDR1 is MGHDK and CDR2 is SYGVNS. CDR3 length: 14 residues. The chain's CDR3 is CASGLTGGNSPLHF. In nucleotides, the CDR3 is TGTGCCAGCGGGCTGACAGGGGGTAATTCACCCCTCCACTTT.

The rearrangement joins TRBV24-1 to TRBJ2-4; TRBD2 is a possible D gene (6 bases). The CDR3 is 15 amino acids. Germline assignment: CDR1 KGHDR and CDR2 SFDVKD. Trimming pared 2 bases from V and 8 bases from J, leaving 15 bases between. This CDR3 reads CATSDSRAGEYIQYF. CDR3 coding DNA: TGTGCCACCAGTGATTCGAGAGCGGGTGAATACATTCAGTACTTC.